The clone carrying this TCR beta chain was detected a few times. Its antigen is unknown. This sample was included in a study of T cell repertoires in cytomegalovirus infection. Study information: Through public TCR beta signatures, both CMV infection and matching HLA type were indicated.

Study conclusions and caveats: The ex vivo response was dominated by HLA-C-restricted CMV-specific TCR beta clonotypes. Pooled public TCR beta family frequency picked out CMV carriers with the relevant HLA.

CDR3 length: 16 amino acids. Unmatched junction bases numbered 8, after V lost 6 bases and J lost 2 bases. Germline CDR1 SGHTA, CDR2 FQGNSA. TCRdb reprocessed the reads via MiXCR and lists one record per CDR3 protein. The sample has 360,000 or so distinct CDR3 sequences, about a third seen once; the top ten hold approximately 12%. This sequence joins TRBV7-2 and TRBJ2-5; 11 bases are a match to TRBD2. Specimen: cultured PBMCs, collected from culture after CMV antigen stimulation. The sequence was collected from a human donor in good health (CMV status not recorded). Some clones in this sample may be carry-over from other donors' samples. CDR3 sequence (DNA): TGTGCCAGCAGGACCCCGGGACTAGCGGAGCAAGAGACCCAGTACTTC. It translates to CASRTPGLAEQETQYF.